This T cell receptor beta chain stems from a study of cytomegalovirus exposure and HLA in healthy donors. Each donor's status was that of a healthy bone marrow donor. The PCR used 60 Vbeta and 13 Jbeta primers. Sequencing used immunoSEQ multiplex PCR; TCRdb keeps in-frame clones, though not all of them. The table records over 110,000 clones, 82% of them present only once. This clone was recorded only once. Its antigen is unknown. CDR1 is SQVTM, CDR2 ANQGSEA, per germline. The J segment lost 4 bases and the V segment lost 4 bases, leaving 5 bases of the junction unmatched. The CDR3 consists of 13 residues. Study results and caveats: Later analysis showed TCR association rates varying by HLA locus, highest for DRB1 and lowest for HLA-C.

Sequences were obtained from PBMCs. The sequence came from a male donor in good health and CMV-seronegative. The V call is TRBV29-1, the J call TRBJ2-7, with 9 bases lining up with TRBD1. The CDR3 protein is CSVGDRDSYEQYF. In DNA, the CDR3 is TGCAGCGTTGGGGACAGGGATTCGTACGAGCAGTACTTC.